This TCR beta chain derives from a study of beta chain features in type 1 diabetes. Concerning this clone itself: Its antigen remains unknown.

Whole-study findings and limits: When VDJ junctions were examined, type 1 diabetes patients showed fewer insertions and more deletions.

Germline V gene data show CDR1 as GTSNPN and CDR2 as SVGIG (reference sequence). CDR3 length equals 11 residues. Reverse transcribing all isolated RNA meant expressed TCRB transcripts were sequenced. Clones were read by immunoSEQ multiplex PCR, and TCRdb kept only the in-frame ones, dropping some. This table has approximately 340,000 clones, about 15% appearing once. Input material: naive CD4+ T cells from blood. V gene TRBV30 combines with J gene TRBJ2-7, with 10 bases that match TRBD2. This sequence originates from a woman aged 18 to 35 in good health. CDR3: CALAGTYEQYF. CDR3 sequence (DNA): TGTGCACTAGCGGGGACCTACGAGCAGTACTTC. Full variable domain (outside the CDR3, taken from reference TRBV30 and TRBJ2-7): SQTIHQWPATLVQPVGSPLSLECTVEGTSNPNLYWYRQAAGRGLQLLFYSVGIGQISSEVPQNLSASRPQDRQFILSSKKLLLSDSGFYLCALAGTYEQYFGPGTRLTVT.